This T cell receptor beta chain was identified during a study of PD-L1 blockade in urothelial cancer. Study as a whole: The patients had undergone anywhere from 0 to 3 prior chemotherapy regimens.

The templates were synthetic TCR analogs, and they were spiked into each PCR. Measured with immunoSEQ multiplex PCR; TCRdb has only the in-frame clones, and not every one. This table has roughly 95,000 clones, 87% appearing once. J was trimmed by 6 bases and V by 5 bases; bases with no gene match: 6. In germline, CDR1 is MRHNA, CDR2 SNTAGT. The CDR3 runs to 13 residues. Time point in this sample: pretreatment peripheral blood. Urothelial carcinoma, locally advanced or metastatic, affected the patients. This clone was seen a single time. Material: PBMCs, obtained around atezolizumab (anti-PD-L1) treatment. The V and J genes are TRBV6-4 and TRBJ1-2, with 7 nucleotides matching TRBD1. This sequence was found in a man in his fifties or sixties with urothelial cancer. The CDR3 protein is CASSSETGHGYTF. The CDR3 DNA is TGTGCCAGCAGTTCAGAGACAGGGCATGGCTACACCTTC.